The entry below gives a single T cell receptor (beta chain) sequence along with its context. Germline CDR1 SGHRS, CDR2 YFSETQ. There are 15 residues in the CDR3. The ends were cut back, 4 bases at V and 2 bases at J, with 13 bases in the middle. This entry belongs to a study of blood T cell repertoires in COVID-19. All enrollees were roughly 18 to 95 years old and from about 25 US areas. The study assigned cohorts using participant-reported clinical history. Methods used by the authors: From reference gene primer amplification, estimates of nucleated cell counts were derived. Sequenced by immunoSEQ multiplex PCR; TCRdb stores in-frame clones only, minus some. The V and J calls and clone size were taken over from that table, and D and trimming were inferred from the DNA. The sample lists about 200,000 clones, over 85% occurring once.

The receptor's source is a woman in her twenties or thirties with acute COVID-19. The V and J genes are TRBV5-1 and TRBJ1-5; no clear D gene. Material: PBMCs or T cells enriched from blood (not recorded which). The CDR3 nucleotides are TGCGCCAGCAGCCCGGGAGATAGAGGCAATCAGCCCCAGCATTTT. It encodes CASSPGDRGNQPQHF.